This paragraph covers one TCR beta chain sequence. No antigen is known for it. The data belong to a study of cytomegalovirus exposure and HLA in healthy donors. CDR3 length: 15 residues. PCR employed 60 Vbeta and 13 Jbeta primers. Repertoires were generated with immunoSEQ multiplex PCR, while TCRdb's copy carries only in-frame clones and drops some. Of fewer than 250,000 clones listed, roughly four fifths were seen once; the top ten hold 0.22%. Study-level points and caveats: The authors later found HLA-associated TCR beta chains more clonally expanded than equally common others. Confirmation was obtained in vitro that a few CMV-associated chains are specific for CMV antigens. The study labeled 164 TCR beta chains cytomegalovirus-associated. High specificity and sensitivity for cytomegalovirus status were reported for the classifier.

The chain is built from TRBV12-2 and TRBJ1-1; TRBD1, the table's D call, was not compared with the DNA. TRBV12-2 is marked as a pseudogene. The sequence derives from a girl aged 2-10 years in good health and CMV-seronegative. Material: PBMCs. The CDR3 DNA sequence: TGTGCAAAACCCCGGACAGGGCCAAAGCACACTGAAGCTTTCTTT. Protein sequence: CAKPRTGPKHTEAFF.